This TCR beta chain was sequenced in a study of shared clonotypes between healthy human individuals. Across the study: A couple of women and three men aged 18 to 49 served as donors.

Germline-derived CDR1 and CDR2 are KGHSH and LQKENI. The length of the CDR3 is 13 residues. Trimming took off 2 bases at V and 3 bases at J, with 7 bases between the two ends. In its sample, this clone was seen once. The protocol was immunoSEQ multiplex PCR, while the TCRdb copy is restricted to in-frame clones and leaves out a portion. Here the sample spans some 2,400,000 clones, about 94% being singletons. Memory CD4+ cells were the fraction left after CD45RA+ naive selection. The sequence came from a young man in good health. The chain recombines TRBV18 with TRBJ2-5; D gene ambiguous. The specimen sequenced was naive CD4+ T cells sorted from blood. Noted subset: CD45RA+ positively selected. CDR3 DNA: TGTGCCAGCTCACCAAACCTAGAAGAGACCCAGTACTTC. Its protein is CASSPNLEETQYF.